The 20 T cell receptor beta chains below were found in one sample sequenced in a study of PD-L1 blockade in urothelial cancer. Time point: pretreatment peripheral blood. Method: immunoSEQ multiplex PCR; TCRdb's copy keeps in-frame clones and lacks some. The sample has tens of thousands of clones, around four fifths seen once. Sequences were derived from PBMCs, sampled around atezolizumab (anti-PD-L1) treatment. These receptors were obtained from a man in his forties or fifties with urothelial cancer.

V usage is TRBV2 and J usage is TRBJ2-7; D gene unclear. The CDR3 sequence is 15 residues long. In germline, CDR1 is SNHLY, CDR2 FYNNEI. The germline V and J ends were trimmed by 7 bases and 1 base, with 17 bases remaining between them. The CDR3: CASTGTYGASYEQYF. In nucleotides, the CDR3 is TGTGCCAGCACTGGTACGTATGGAGCTTCCTACGAGCAGTACTTC.

CDR3 nucleotides: TGTGCCAGCAGTTCTCCACTAGCCTACGAGCAGTACTTC. It is translated as CASSSPLAYEQYF. This chain connects TRBV28 to TRBJ2-7; perhaps TRBD2 as D (5 bases). This CDR3 spans 13 amino acids. V lost 4 bases, J lost 2 bases, and 9 bases lay in between. Per the germline V gene, CDR1 is MDHEN and CDR2 is SYDVKM.

J is TRBJ2-4 and V is TRBV30; 8 nucleotides align to TRBD1. The CDR3 sequence is 14 residues long. The V segment lost 5 bases and the J segment 0 bases; nucleotides outside the gene matches: 3. Germline CDR1 is GTSNPN and CDR2 is SVGIG (reference sequence). CDR3 sequence reads: CAWDRGVAKNIQYF. CDR3 sequence (DNA): TGTGCCTGGGACAGGGGAGTAGCCAAAAACATTCAGTACTTC. The complete variable domain, with remaining parts taken from reference TRBV30 and TRBJ2-4, reads SQTIHQWPATLVQPVGSPLSLECTVEGTSNPNLYWYRQAAGRGLQLLFYSVGIGQISSEVPQNLSASRPQDRQFILSSKKLLLSDSGFYLCAWDRGVAKNIQYFGAGTRLSVL.

V gene TRBV6-6 combines with J gene TRBJ1-5; no clear D. The CDR3 is made up of 12 amino acids. The germline V gene encodes CDR1 MNHNY and CDR2 SVGAGI (reference sequence). Between the trimmed V and J ends, which lost 0 bases and 12 bases, there was a span of 9 bases. The DNA for the CDR3 is TGTGCCAGCAGTTACTCGGCGGGAGTCCAGCATTTT. Its protein is CASSYSAGVQHF.

This clone was counted once. The rearrangement links TRBV5-4 to TRBJ2-3; the D is unclear. Trimming left V 4 bases short and J 5 bases short, with 14 bases between. This CDR3 spans 14 amino acids. Per germline, CDR1 SGHNT and CDR2 YYREEE (reference sequence). The CDR3 is CASSHRVPGDTQYF. Written as DNA, the CDR3 is TGTGCCAGCAGCCACCGGGTCCCGGGAGATACGCAGTATTTT. Full variable domain (remainder filled in from reference TRBV5-4 and TRBJ2-3): ETGVTQSPTHLIKTRGQQVTLRCSSQSGHNTVSWYQQALGQGPQFIFQYYREEENGRGNFPPRFSGLQFPNYSSELNVNALELDDSALYLCASSHRVPGDTQYFGPGTRLTVL.

The chain carries TRBV19 and TRBJ2-7; no reliable D call. V dropped 3 bases and J dropped 3 bases, with 6 bases sitting between them. This CDR3 is built from 12 residues. The germline gives CDR1 LNHDA, CDR2 SQIVND (reference sequence). The CDR3 nucleotides read TGTGCCAGTAGTATCCCCGGCTACGAGCAGTACTTC. It yields the protein CASSIPGYEQYF.

The rearrangement links TRBV7-3 to TRBJ1-1; D ambiguous. V lost 0 bases and J 0 bases, leaving 14 bases between the germline ends. The germline V gene encodes CDR1 SGHTA and CDR2 FQGTGA. This CDR3 is built from 17 residues. This CDR3 reads CASSLTPPTQMNTEAFF. The CDR3 coding sequence is TGTGCCAGCAGCTTAACTCCCCCGACTCAGATGAACACTGAAGCTTTCTTT.

This clone showed up just once. The V call is TRBV7-2, the J call TRBJ2-7; 11 bases map to TRBD2. V was clipped by 7 bases and J by 5 bases; unmatched bases: 10. The germline V gene has CDR1 SGHTA and CDR2 FQGNSA. The CDR3 has 15 residues. The CDR3 spells CASTPLAGAKNEQYF. CDR3 in DNA: TGTGCCAGCACCCCACTAGCGGGAGCCAAGAACGAGCAGTACTTC.

V usage is TRBV28 and J usage is TRBJ2-7; maybe TRBD2 (5 bases). Trimming left V 2 bases short and J 3 bases short, with 11 bases between. This CDR3 is 14 amino acids long. Germline assignment: CDR1 MDHEN and CDR2 SYDVKM. The CDR3 loop reads CASSLEAGIYEQYF. CDR3 bases: TGTGCCAGCAGTTTAGAGGCCGGGATCTACGAGCAGTACTTC.

The chain uses TRBV4-3 and TRBJ2-7, with 8 bases aligning to TRBD1. This CDR3 is 15 amino acids long. V gave up 0 bases and J gave up 4 bases; unmatched junction bases: 5. The germline CDR1 and CDR2 sequences are LGHNA and YSLEER. The CDR3 DNA follows: TGCGCCAGCAGCCAAGAACCAGGGGGCGAGTACGAGCAGTACTTC. Protein: CASSQEPGGEYEQYF.

The rearrangement uses TRBV19 and TRBJ2-7; D is unresolved. Trimming pared 1 base from V and 6 bases from J, leaving 4 bases between. There are 11 residues in the CDR3. In germline, CDR1 is LNHDA, CDR2 SQIVND (reference sequence). In DNA, the CDR3 is TGTGCCAGTAGTATAGGAGGCGAGCAGTACTTC. Translating it yields CASSIGGEQYF.

The V call is TRBV21-1, the J call TRBJ2-3; TRBD2, the table's D call, was not compared with the DNA. TRBV21-1 counts as a pseudogene. This CDR3 has 14 amino acids. Here the CDR3 DNA reads TGTGCCAGCAGCAAAGCGCCGAGGAGGGCTACGCAGTATTTT. Amino acids: CASSKAPRRATQYF.

The rearrangement joins TRBV6-6 to TRBJ2-2, with 9 bases identical to TRBD2. CDR1 and CDR2 from the germline V gene are MNHNY and SVGAGI (reference sequence). Losses at the gene ends were 0 bases for V and 6 bases for J; bases not matched to a gene: 5. The CDR3 consists of 16 residues. CDR3 bases: TGTGCCAGCAGTTACTCCCTAGCGGGAACGGCCGGGGAGCTGTTTTTT. This translates into CASSYSLAGTAGELFF.

The V call is TRBV9, the J call TRBJ2-7; 8 nucleotides align to TRBD1. The germline V gene encodes CDR1 SGDLS and CDR2 YYNGEE. V trimming: 0 bases; J trimming: 2 bases; junction bases outside the gene matches: 7. CDR3 length: 16 residues. The CDR3 here is CASSVEAQGATYEQYF. The CDR3 DNA reads as TGTGCCAGCAGCGTAGAGGCGCAGGGGGCTACCTACGAGCAGTACTTC. The complete variable domain, with remaining parts taken from reference TRBV9 and TRBJ2-7, reads DSGVTQTPKHLITATGQRVTLRCSPRSGDLSVYWYQQSLDQGLQFLIQYYNGEERAKGNILERFSAQQFPDLHSELNLSSLELGDSALYFCASSVEAQGATYEQYFGPGTRLTVT.

CDR3 coding DNA: TGTGCCAGCAGCACGAGCGGATCCTGGGGAGATACGCAGTATTTT. This encodes CASSTSGSWGDTQYF. J is TRBJ2-3 and V is TRBV9, with D perhaps TRBD2 (5 bases). This CDR3 region has 15 residues. Germline CDR1 reads SGDLS; CDR2 reads YYNGEE. V lost 4 bases to trimming and J lost 5 bases, with 17 bases between them.

The genes are TRBV5-6 and TRBJ1-1; TRBD1 matches at 11 bases. Germline V gene lookup returns CDR1 SGHDT and CDR2 YYEEEE. This CDR3 comprises 17 residues. V shed 5 bases, J shed 3 bases, and the junction held 12 bases outside the gene matches. CDR3 nucleotide sequence: TGTGCCAGCAGTACTCGGTTTGGGGACAGGGGGGACACTGAAGCTTTCTTT. It encodes CASSTRFGDRGDTEAFF.

This chain connects TRBV27 to TRBJ2-3, with 10 bases aligning to TRBD2. The germline gives CDR1 MNHEY, CDR2 SMNVEV (reference sequence). V lost 5 bases to trimming and J lost 6 bases; unmatched junction nucleotides: 5. This CDR3 region has 14 residues. The CDR3 is CASSKLAGRDTQYF. In DNA, the CDR3 is TGTGCCAGCAGTAAACTAGCGGGGCGGGATACGCAGTATTTT.

This clone was seen just once. This chain links TRBV19 with TRBJ2-1; 7 nucleotides line up with TRBD2. This CDR3 is built from 13 residues. CDR1 and CDR2 (germline): LNHDA, SQIVND (reference sequence). J lost 8 bases, V lost 4 bases, and 5 bases had no gene match. Here the CDR3 reads CASSKTSWHEQFF. In nucleotides, the CDR3 is TGTGCCAGTAGTAAGACTAGCTGGCATGAGCAGTTCTTC. Full variable domain (remainder filled in from reference TRBV19 and TRBJ2-1): DGGITQSPKYLFRKEGQNVTLSCEQNLNHDAMYWYRQDPGQGLRLIYYSQIVNDFQKGDIAEGYSVSREKKESFPLTVTSAQKNPTAFYLCASSKTSWHEQFFGPGTRLTVL.

The chain carries TRBV7-9 and TRBJ2-7, with a tentative D call TRBD2 (5 bases). This CDR3 contains 13 residues. CDR1 and CDR2 from the germline V gene are SEHNR and FQNEAQ (reference sequence). With 4 bases removed from V and 2 bases from J, the gap between germline ends came to 9 bases. CDR3: CASSSRDAYEQYF. The CDR3 DNA follows: TGTGCCAGCAGCTCACGGGATGCCTACGAGCAGTACTTC.

The V and J genes are TRBV5-1 and TRBJ2-4; 11 nucleotides line up with TRBD2. The CDR3 is 15 amino acids. Germline values: CDR1 SGHRS, CDR2 YFSETQ. The ends lost 5 bases at V and 6 bases at J; junction bases unmatched: 7. As DNA, the CDR3 is TGCGCCAGCAGGTTAGCGGGAGGGATAGCAAACATTCAGTACTTC. The encoded protein is CASRLAGGIANIQYF.